This T cell receptor beta chain was identified during a study of blood T cell repertoires in COVID-19. Generated by immunoSEQ multiplex PCR, the TCRdb table keeps only in-frame clones and is missing some. The table includes hundreds of thousands of clones, around 90% detected once. With respect to this clone: This same CDR3 is encoded by further DNA sequences in the sample.

The CDR3 loop spans 15 amino acids. After removal of 4 bases from V and 5 bases from J, the junction contained 7 bases not matched to a gene. Germline V gene data show CDR1 as SGHRS and CDR2 as YFSETQ. The gene calls are TRBV5-1 and TRBJ2-1, with 9 bases identical to TRBD1. Sequencing was carried out using peripheral blood. This sequence was found in a man younger than 35 with COVID-19, enrolled during active disease. CDR3 loop: CASSPGQGSHNEQFF. CDR3 DNA sequence: TGCGCCAGCAGCCCGGGACAGGGTAGCCACAATGAGCAGTTCTTC.